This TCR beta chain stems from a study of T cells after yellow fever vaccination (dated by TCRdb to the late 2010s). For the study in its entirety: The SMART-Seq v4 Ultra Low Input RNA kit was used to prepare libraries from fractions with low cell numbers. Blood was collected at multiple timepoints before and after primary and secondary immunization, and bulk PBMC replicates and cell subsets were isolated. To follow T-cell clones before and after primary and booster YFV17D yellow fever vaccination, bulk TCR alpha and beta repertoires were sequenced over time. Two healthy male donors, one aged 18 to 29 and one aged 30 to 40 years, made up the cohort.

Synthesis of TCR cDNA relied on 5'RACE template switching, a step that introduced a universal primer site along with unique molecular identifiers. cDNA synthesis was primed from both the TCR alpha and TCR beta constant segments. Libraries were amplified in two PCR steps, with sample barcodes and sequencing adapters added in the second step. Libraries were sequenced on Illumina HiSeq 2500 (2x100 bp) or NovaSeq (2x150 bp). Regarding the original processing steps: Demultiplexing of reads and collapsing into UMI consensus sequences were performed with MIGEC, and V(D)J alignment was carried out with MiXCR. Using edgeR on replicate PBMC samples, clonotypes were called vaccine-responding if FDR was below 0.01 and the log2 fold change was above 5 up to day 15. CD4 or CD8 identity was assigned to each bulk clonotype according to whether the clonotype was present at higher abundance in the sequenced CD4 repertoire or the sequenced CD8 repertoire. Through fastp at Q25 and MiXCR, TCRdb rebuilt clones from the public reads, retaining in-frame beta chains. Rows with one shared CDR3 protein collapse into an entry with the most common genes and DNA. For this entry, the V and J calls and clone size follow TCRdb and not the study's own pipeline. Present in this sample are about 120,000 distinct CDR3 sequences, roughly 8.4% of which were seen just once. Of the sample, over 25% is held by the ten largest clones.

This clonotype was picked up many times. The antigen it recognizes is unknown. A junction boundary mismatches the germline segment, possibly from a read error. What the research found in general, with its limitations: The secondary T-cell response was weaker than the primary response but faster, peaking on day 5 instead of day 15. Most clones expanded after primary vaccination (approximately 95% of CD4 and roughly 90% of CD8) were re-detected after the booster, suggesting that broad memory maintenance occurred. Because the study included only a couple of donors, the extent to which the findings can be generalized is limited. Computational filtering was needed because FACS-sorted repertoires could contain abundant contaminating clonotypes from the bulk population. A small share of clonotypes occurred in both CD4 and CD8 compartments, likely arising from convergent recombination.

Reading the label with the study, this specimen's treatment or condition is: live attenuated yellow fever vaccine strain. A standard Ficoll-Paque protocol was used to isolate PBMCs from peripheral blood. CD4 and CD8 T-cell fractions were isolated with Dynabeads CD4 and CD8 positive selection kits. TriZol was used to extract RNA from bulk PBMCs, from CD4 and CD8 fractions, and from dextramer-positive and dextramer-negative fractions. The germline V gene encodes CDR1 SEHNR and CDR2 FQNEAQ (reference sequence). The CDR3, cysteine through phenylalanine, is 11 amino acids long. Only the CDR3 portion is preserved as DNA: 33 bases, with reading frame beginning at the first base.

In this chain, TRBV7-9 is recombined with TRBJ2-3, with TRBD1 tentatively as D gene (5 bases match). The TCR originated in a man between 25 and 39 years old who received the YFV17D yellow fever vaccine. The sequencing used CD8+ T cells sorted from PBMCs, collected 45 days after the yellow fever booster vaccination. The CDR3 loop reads CASSDTGTQYF. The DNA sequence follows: TGTGCCAGCAGCGATACAGGTACGCAGTATTTT.